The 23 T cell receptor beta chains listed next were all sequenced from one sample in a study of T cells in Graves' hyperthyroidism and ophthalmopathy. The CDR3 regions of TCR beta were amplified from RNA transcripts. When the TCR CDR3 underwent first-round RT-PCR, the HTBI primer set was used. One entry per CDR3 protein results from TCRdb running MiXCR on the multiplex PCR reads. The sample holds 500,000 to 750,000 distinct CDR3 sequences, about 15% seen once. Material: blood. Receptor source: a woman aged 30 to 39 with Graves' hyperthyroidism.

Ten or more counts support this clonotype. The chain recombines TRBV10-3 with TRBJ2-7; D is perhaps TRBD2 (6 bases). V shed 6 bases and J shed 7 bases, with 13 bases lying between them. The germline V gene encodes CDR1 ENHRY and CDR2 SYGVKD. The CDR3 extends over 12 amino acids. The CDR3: CAIREGEGEQYF. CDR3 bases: TGTGCCATCAGGGAGGGAGAGGGGGAGCAGTACTTC.

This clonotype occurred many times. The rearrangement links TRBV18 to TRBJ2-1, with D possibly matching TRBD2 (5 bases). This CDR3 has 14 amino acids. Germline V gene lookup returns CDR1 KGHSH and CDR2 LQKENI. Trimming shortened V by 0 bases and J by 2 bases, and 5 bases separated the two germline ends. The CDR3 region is CASSPPTTYNEQFF. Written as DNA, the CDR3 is TGTGCCAGCTCACCACCGACTACCTACAATGAGCAGTTCTTC. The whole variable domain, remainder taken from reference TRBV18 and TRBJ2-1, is NAGVMQNPRHLVRRRGQEARLRCSPMKGHSHVYWYRQLPEEGLKFMVYLQKENIIDESGMPKERFSAEFPKEGPSILRIQQVVRGDSAAYFCASSPPTTYNEQFFGPGTRLTVL.

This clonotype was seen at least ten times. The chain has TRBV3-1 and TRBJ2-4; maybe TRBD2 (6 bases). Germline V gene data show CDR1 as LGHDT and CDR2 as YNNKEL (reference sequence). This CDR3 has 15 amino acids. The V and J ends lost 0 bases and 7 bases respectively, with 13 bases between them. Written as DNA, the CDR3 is TGTGCCAGCAGCCAAGACCATACCAGCGGGAACATTCAGTACTTC. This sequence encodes CASSQDHTSGNIQYF.

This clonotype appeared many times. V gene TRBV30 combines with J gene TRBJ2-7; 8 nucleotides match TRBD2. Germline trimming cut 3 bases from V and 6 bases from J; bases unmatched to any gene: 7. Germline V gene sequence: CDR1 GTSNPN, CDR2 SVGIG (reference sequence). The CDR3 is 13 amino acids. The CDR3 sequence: CAWRSGGLGEQYF. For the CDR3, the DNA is TGTGCCTGGAGATCGGGGGGACTAGGCGAGCAGTACTTC.

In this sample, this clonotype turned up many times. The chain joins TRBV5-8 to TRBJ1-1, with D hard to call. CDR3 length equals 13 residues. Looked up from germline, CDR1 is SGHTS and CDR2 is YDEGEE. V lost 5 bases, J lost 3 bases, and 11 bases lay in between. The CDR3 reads CASRTPEDTEAFF. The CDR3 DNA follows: TGTGCCAGCAGGACACCTGAGGACACTGAAGCTTTCTTT.

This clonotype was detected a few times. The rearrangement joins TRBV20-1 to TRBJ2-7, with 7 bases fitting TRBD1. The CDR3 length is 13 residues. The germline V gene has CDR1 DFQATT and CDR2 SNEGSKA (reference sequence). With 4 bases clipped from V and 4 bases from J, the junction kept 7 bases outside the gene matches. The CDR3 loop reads CSANRGTRYEQYF. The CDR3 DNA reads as TGCAGTGCTAACAGGGGAACGAGGTACGAGCAGTACTTC.

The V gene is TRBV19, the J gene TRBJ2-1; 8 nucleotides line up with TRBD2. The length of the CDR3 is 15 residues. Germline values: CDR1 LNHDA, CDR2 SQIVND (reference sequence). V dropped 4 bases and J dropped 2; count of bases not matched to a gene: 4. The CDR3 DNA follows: TGTGCCAGTAGTAGGCAGCGGGAGCCCTACAATGAGCAGTTCTTC. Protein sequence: CASSRQREPYNEQFF. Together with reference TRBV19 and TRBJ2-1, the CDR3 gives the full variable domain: DGGITQSPKYLFRKEGQNVTLSCEQNLNHDAMYWYRQDPGQGLRLIYYSQIVNDFQKGDIAEGYSVSREKKESFPLTVTSAQKNPTAFYLCASSRQREPYNEQFFGPGTRLTVL.

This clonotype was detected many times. The CDR3 sequence: CASSFSGGDNEQFF. For the CDR3, the DNA is TGTGCCAGCAGTTTTTCCGGGGGGGACAATGAGCAGTTCTTC. The rearrangement links TRBV12-3 or TRBV12-4 to TRBJ2-1; 8 bases are shared with TRBD2. V was pared by 3 bases and J by 5 bases, with 3 bases of the junction left unmatched. The CDR3 is made up of 14 amino acids.

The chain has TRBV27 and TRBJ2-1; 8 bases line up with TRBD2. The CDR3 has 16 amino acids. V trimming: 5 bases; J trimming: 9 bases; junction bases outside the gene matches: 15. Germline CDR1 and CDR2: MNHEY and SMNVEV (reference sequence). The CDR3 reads CASSPGGGTRVIEQFF. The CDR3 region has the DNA TGTGCCAGCAGTCCCGGGGGGGGGACTAGAGTAATTGAGCAGTTCTTC.

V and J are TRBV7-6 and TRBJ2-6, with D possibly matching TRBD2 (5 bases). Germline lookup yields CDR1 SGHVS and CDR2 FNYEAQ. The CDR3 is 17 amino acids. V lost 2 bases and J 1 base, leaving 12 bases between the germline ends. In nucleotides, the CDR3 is TGTGCCAGCAGCTTACGGTTCCGAGGGTCTGGGGCCAACGTCCTGACTTTC. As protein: CASSLRFRGSGANVLTF.

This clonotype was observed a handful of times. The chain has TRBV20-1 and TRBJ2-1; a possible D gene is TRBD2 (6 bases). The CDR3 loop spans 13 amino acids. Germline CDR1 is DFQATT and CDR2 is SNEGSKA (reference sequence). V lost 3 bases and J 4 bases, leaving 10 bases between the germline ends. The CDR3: CSAREGFYNEQFF. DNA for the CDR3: TGCAGTGCTAGGGAGGGCTTTTACAATGAGCAGTTCTTC.

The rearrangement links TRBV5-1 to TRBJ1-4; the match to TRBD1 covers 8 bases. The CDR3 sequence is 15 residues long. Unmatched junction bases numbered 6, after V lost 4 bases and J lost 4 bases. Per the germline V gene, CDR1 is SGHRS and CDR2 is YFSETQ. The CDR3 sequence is CASSGQGALNEKLFF. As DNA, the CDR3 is TGCGCCAGCAGCGGGCAGGGGGCGCTTAATGAAAAACTGTTTTTT.

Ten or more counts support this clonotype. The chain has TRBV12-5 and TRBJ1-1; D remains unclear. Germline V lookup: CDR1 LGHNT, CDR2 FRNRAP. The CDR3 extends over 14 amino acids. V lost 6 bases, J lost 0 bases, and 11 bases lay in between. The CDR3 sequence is CASGPQNLNTEAFF. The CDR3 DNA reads TGTGCTAGTGGCCCTCAGAATCTGAACACTGAAGCTTTCTTT.

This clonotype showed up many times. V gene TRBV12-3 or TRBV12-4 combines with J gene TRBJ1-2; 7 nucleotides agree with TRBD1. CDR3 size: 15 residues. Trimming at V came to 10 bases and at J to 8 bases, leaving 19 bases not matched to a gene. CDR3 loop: CATYLVGGAVEGYTF. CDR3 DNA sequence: TGTGCCACCTACCTTGTAGGGGGCGCGGTCGAAGGCTACACCTTC.

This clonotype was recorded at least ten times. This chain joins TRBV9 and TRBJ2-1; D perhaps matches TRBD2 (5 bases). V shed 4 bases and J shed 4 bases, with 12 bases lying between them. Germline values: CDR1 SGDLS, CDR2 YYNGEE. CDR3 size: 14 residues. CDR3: CASSLGRGYNEQFF. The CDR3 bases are TGTGCCAGCAGCCTCGGCCGGGGATACAATGAGCAGTTCTTC.

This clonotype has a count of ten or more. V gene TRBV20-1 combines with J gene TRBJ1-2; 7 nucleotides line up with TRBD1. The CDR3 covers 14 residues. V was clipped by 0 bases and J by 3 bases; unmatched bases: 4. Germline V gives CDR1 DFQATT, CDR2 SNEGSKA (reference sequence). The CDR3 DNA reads TGCAGTGCTAGAGACGTCGACAGGGACTATGGCTACACCTTC. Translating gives CSARDVDRDYGYTF.

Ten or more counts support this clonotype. The CDR3 is CSARTQGAVVNTEAFF. The CDR3 nucleotides read TGCAGTGCTAGGACGCAGGGAGCCGTCGTGAACACTGAAGCTTTCTTT. The chain uses TRBV20-1 and TRBJ1-1; tentative D call: TRBD1 (5 bases). The germline V gene has CDR1 DFQATT and CDR2 SNEGSKA (reference sequence). The CDR3 is 16 residues long. V was clipped by 3 bases and J by 0 bases, with 17 bases between them.

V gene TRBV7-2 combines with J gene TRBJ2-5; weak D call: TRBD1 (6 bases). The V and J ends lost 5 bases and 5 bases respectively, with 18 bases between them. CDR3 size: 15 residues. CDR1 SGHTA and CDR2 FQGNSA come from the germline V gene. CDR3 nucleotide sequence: TGTGCCAGCAGCGCCTTTGGGGGCGCTAGGGAGACCCAGTACTTC. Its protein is CASSAFGGARETQYF.

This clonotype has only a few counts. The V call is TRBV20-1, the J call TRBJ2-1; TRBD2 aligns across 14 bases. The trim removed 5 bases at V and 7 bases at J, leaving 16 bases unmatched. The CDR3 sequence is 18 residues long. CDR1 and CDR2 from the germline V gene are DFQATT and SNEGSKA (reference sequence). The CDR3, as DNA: TGCAGTGCTTCCAAACCGGGACTAGCGGGAGTCTTAGGGAATGAGCAGTTCTTC. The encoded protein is CSASKPGLAGVLGNEQFF.

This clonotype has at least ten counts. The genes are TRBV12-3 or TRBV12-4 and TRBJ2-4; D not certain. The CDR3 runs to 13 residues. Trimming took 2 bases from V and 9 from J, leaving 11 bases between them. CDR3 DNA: TGTGCCAGCAGTTTATCTAGTCCCCTCATTCAGTACTTC. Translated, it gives CASSLSSPLIQYF.

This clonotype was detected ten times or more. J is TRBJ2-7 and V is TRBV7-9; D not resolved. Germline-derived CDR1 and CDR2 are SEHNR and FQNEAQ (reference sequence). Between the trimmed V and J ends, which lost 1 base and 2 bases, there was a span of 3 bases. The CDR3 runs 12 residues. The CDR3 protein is CASSLETYEQYF. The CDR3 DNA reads TGTGCCAGCAGCTTAGAAACCTACGAGCAGTACTTC.

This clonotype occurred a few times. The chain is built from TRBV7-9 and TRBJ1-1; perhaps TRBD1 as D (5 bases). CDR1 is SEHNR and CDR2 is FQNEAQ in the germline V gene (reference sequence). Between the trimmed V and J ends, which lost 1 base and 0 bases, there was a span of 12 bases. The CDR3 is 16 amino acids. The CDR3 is CASSLDKGRMNTEAFF. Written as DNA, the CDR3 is TGTGCCAGCAGCTTAGATAAGGGGCGGATGAACACTGAAGCTTTCTTT.

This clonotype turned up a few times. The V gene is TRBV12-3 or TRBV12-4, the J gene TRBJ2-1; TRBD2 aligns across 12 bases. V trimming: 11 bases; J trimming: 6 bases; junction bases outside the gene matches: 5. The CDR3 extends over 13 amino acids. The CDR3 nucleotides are TGTGCCGTCGGACTAGCGGGACTCAATGAGCAGTTCTTC. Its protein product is CAVGLAGLNEQFF.